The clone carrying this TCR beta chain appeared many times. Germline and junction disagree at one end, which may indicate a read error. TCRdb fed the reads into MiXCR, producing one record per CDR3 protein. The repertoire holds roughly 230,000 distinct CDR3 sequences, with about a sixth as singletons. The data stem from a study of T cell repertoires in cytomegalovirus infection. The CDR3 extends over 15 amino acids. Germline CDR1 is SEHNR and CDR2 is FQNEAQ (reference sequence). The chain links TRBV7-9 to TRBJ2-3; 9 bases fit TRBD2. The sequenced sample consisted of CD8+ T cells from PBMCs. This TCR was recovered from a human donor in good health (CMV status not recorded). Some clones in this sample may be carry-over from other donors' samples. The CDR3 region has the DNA TGTGCCAGCAGCTCCACGGCGGGGGGGAGCACAGATACGCAGTTT. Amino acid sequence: CASSSTAGGSTDTQF.